This T cell receptor (beta chain) was observed in a study of shared clonotypes between healthy human individuals. Comments on this clone: Its antigen is not identified.

Study outcomes and limitations: Generation probabilities of non-shared clonotypes were lower (relative to those shared by all four donors).

The CDR3 is 13 amino acids. Trimming shortened V by 0 bases and J by 5 bases, and 9 bases separated the two germline ends. Germline V gene data show CDR1 as SGHRS and CDR2 as YFSETQ. This was a deep-level run. On sorted subsets, replicate PCRs used 200 to 250 ng DNA, or roughly 30,000 T cell genomes. Source study methods: Filtering differed because ImmunoSEQ produced junction-only sequences that carried no quality scores. Sequenced by immunoSEQ multiplex PCR; TCRdb stores in-frame clones only, minus some. V, J and clone size are taken as reported in that table, and D and trimming were inferred from the DNA itself. The table has more than 150,000 clones, 85% to 95% seen once.

The TCR sequence derives from a woman in her 30s in good health. This chain connects TRBV5-1 to TRBJ2-7, with D uncertain. Sample: naive CD4+ T cells sorted from blood. The subset is: CD45RA+ positively selected. CDR3 residues: CASSLEAANEQYF. CDR3 nucleotides: TGCGCCAGCAGCTTGGAGGCCGCTAACGAGCAGTACTTC.